This T cell receptor (beta chain) was sequenced for a study of cytomegalovirus exposure and HLA in healthy donors. Study-wide findings and caveats: Being indistinguishable, some V segments were excluded, TRBV6-2 and TRBV6-3 among them.

The CDR3 consists of 16 residues. Per the germline V gene, CDR1 is MDHEN and CDR2 is SYDVKM. V lost 4 bases to trimming and J lost 6 bases, with 19 bases between them. A word on this clone: Its specificity is not known.

The PCR ran on 60 Vbeta and 13 Jbeta primers. Assay used: immunoSEQ multiplex PCR; TCRdb lists only in-frame clones, some missing. Here the sample spans around 110,000 clones, about 62% being singletons. V and J are TRBV28 and TRBJ1-5; tentative D call: TRBD1 (6 bases). The clonotype was recovered from a woman aged 40 to 50 in good health and CMV-seropositive. The sample taken for sequencing was PBMCs. The DNA for the CDR3 is TGTGCCAGCAGTTGGGGCGGGGGGCTCGGGGGTCAGCCCCAGCATTTT. This encodes CASSWGGGLGGQPQHF.